The rows below give T cell receptor beta chains drawn from one sample of a study of shared clonotypes between healthy human individuals. Data came from immunoSEQ multiplex PCR; TCRdb stores just in-frame clones and leaves some out. The sample has millions of clones, more than 80% seen once; the top ten hold 0.14%. Sequenced sample: naive CD4+ T cells sorted from blood. These receptors originate from a man aged 18 to 30 in good health. The CDR3 runs from the conserved cysteine through the conserved F or W. The order of the fields is D gene, J gene, clone size, V gene, CDR3 DNA, CDR3 protein. The D gene is left open where the match is weak. A row's size may be missing; if present it is once, few, many or a size class.

TRBD1	TRBJ2-3	NA	TRBV7-2	TGTGCCAGCAGCTTAGTTGACAGGGCAAAAACAGATACGCAGTATTTT	CASSLVDRAKTDTQYF
TRBD2	TRBJ2-1	NA	TRBV10-1	TGCGCCAGCAGCCCCGGACTAGCGGGAGGTACCGATGAGCAGTTCTTC	CASSPGLAGGTDEQFF
NA	TRBJ1-4	NA	TRBV9	TGTGCCAGCAGCGTCATGGGGAATGAAAAACTGTTTTTT	CASSVMGNEKLFF
TRBD1	TRBJ1-4	NA	TRBV4-2	TGTGCCAGCAGCCAAGCCCAAGACAGGGTGAATGAAAAACTGTTTTTT	CASSQAQDRVNEKLFF
TRBD2	TRBJ2-1	NA	TRBV4-1	TGCGCCAGCAGCCATGGACTAGCGAAAAGCTATGAGCAGTTCTTC	CASSHGLAKSYEQFF
TRBD1	TRBJ2-2	NA	TRBV29-1	TGCAGCGTGTCAGGGGGCACCGGGGAGCTGTTTTTT	CSVSGGTGELFF
NA	TRBJ2-7	NA	TRBV6-1	TGTGCCAGCACAGCCGGTTCAGTTACCTACGAGCAGTACTTC	CASTAGSVTYEQYF
NA	TRBJ2-1	NA	TRBV2	TGTGCCAGCAGTGACATGGGGTCAATGGGCAATGAGCAGTTCTTC	CASSDMGSMGNEQFF
NA	TRBJ1-1	NA	TRBV25-1	TGTGCCAGCGGCGGTGACAGAGGTCCTGAAGCTTTCTTT	CASGGDRGPEAFF
NA	TRBJ2-7	NA	TRBV13	TGTGCCAGCAGCCCCCGGGCGGATTCCTACGAGCAGTACTTC	CASSPRADSYEQYF
NA	TRBJ2-1	NA	TRBV14	TGTGCCAGCAGCCAAGACAGCTACAATGAGCAGTTCTTC	CASSQDSYNEQFF
NA	TRBJ1-6	NA	TRBV30	TGTGCCTGCCTCCCCGCGGGCTCACCCCTCCACTTT	CACLPAGSPLHF
NA	TRBJ1-2	NA	TRBV9	TGTGCCAGCAGCGCCTCCGGACAGTCGAACTTAGGCTACACCTTC	CASSASGQSNLGYTF
NA	TRBJ2-1	NA	TRBV5-1	TGCGCCAGCAGCTTGGCGGGGGCCTATGTCAATGAGCAGTTCTTC	CASSLAGAYVNEQFF
NA	TRBJ2-5	NA	TRBV6-5	TGTGCCAGCAGTCCCTTTTATGGGGGAGGGACCCAGTACTTC	CASSPFYGGGTQYF
NA	TRBJ2-7	NA	TRBV6-1	TGTGCCAGCAGTGAGCCGACACCCTCCTACGAGCAGTACTTC	CASSEPTPSYEQYF
NA	TRBJ1-2	NA	TRBV27	TGTGCCACCACGGCCTTATCCCAATTCCCCTATGGCTACACCTTC	CATTALSQFPYGYTF
TRBD1	TRBJ1-1	NA	TRBV5-1	TGCGCCAGCAGCTTGGTCAGGGGGCCCCGAGGAAATACTGAAGCTTTCTTT	CASSLVRGPRGNTEAFF
NA	TRBJ2-1	NA	TRBV9	TGTGCCAGCAGCGTAGCTACATACAATGAGCAGTTCTTC	CASSVATYNEQFF
NA	TRBJ2-1	NA	TRBV7-9	TGTGCCAGCAGCCGGCCCACCTACAATGAGCAGTTCTTC	CASSRPTYNEQFF
TRBD1	TRBJ2-2	NA	TRBV11-2	TGTGCCAGCAGCTTAAGGGGGACAGGTGAAGGCGGGGAGCTGTTTTTT	CASSLRGTGEGGELFF
NA	TRBJ1-1	few	TRBV5-6	TGTGCCAGCAGCTTGGAATACACTGAAGCTTTCTTT	CASSLEYTEAFF
NA	TRBJ1-1	NA	TRBV5-1	TGCGCCAGCAGCTTGGACGGGACACGACGTGAAGCTTTCTTT	CASSLDGTRREAFF
NA	TRBJ2-7	NA	TRBV28	TGTGCCAGCATTTCGGGACCCCACCGCGAGCAGTACTTC	CASISGPHREQYF
NA	TRBJ2-2	NA	TRBV4-1	TGCGCCAGCAGCCAAGAACCTGCCCGGGCCTCTACCGGGGAGCTGTTTTTT	CASSQEPARASTGELFF
NA	TRBJ1-1	NA	TRBV11-2	TGTGCCAGCAGCTTAGGACAGATTAACACTGAAGCTTTCTTT	CASSLGQINTEAFF
NA	TRBJ1-1	NA	TRBV6-5	TGTGCCAGCAGTCCCCCCGGGGCTAACACTGAAGCTTTCTTT	CASSPPGANTEAFF
TRBD2	TRBJ2-5	NA	TRBV7-9	TGTGCCAGCAGCTTATACTTCCGGGAGGGTGAGACCCAGTACTTC	CASSLYFREGETQYF
TRBD1	TRBJ2-3	NA	TRBV6-4	TGTGCCAGCGAACGGCGAACAGGGGCGCAGGGTACAGATACGCAGTATTTT	CASERRTGAQGTDTQYF
TRBD1	TRBJ1-6	NA	TRBV5-5	TGTGCCAGCAGTGGACAGGGGAGCGCCTATAATTCACCCCTCCACTTT	CASSGQGSAYNSPLHF
NA	TRBJ2-2	NA	TRBV19	TGTGCCAGTAGTATAGTCACGGCGAACACCGGGGAGCTGTTTTTT	CASSIVTANTGELFF
TRBD2	TRBJ2-3	NA	TRBV5-1	TGCGCCAGCAGGAGCGGGGGCACAGATACGCAGTATTTT	CASRSGGTDTQYF
NA	TRBJ1-2	NA	TRBV9	TGTGCCAGCAGCGTAGGGGCACAGTCCTATGGCTACACCTTC	CASSVGAQSYGYTF
NA	TRBJ1-5	NA	TRBV4-1	TGCGCCAGCAGCCAAGATCTAGGGTACGGGAATCAGCCCCAGCATTTT	CASSQDLGYGNQPQHF
NA	TRBJ1-2	NA	TRBV11-3	TGTGCCAGCAGCTTAGATAAAGGTCAGGAGGTCCTCTATGGCTACACCTTC	CASSLDKGQEVLYGYTF
TRBD1	TRBJ1-2	NA	TRBV10-2	TGCGCCACTTCGGACAGGGTTGGTGGCTACACCTTC	CATSDRVGGYTF
NA	TRBJ2-7	once	TRBV4-3	TGCGCCAGCAGCCAACTTAGGTCGGATGGGGCCTACGAGCAGTACTTC	CASSQLRSDGAYEQYF
TRBD1	TRBJ2-7	once	TRBV5-4	TGTGCCAGCAGCTTGGGGACAGGCTACGAGCAGTACTTC	CASSLGTGYEQYF
TRBD1	TRBJ1-4	NA	TRBV29-1	TGCAGCGTTGTGGGGGGGACAGCTGAAAAACTGTTTTTT	CSVVGGTAEKLFF
TRBD1	TRBJ1-6	once	TRBV18	TGTGCCAGCTCTCCAGGGACAGGGGTATCACCCCTCCACTTT	CASSPGTGVSPLHF
TRBD2	TRBJ2-7	NA	TRBV5-1	TGCGCCAGCAGCATTGAGCGGGGCTCCTACGAGCAGTACTTC	CASSIERGSYEQYF
NA	TRBJ1-1	NA	TRBV14	TGTGCCAGCAGCCAAGCGGGTTTTGACACTGAAGCTTTCTTT	CASSQAGFDTEAFF
TRBD1	TRBJ1-2	NA	TRBV5-1	TGCGCCAGCAGCTTGGGCGGACAGGGCATTGGCTACACCTTC	CASSLGGQGIGYTF
NA	TRBJ2-3	NA	TRBV18	TGTGCCAGCTCACGCCTGGAGGGACGCACAGATACGCAGTATTTT	CASSRLEGRTDTQYF